What follows are 23 T cell receptor beta chains derived from one specimen sequenced in a study of shared clonotypes between healthy human individuals. The protocol was immunoSEQ multiplex PCR, while the TCRdb copy is restricted to in-frame clones and leaves out a portion. The table includes approximately 2.5 million clones, 85% to 95% detected once. The specimen was naive CD4+ T cells sorted from blood. Subset reported: CD45RA+ positively selected. The receptors derive from a man between 18 and 29 years old in good health.

CDR3 nucleotides: TGTGCCAGCAGCTTAGCGGAGGGTCCTGGAAACACCATATATTTT. Its translation is CASSLAEGPGNTIYF. The chain employs TRBV7-9 and TRBJ1-3, with unresolved D. Germline V gene lookup returns CDR1 SEHNR and CDR2 FQNEAQ (reference sequence). Deletions cut 0 bases from V and 2 bases from J, with 8 bases between. The CDR3 loop spans 15 amino acids. Full variable domain (missing parts from reference TRBV7-9 and TRBJ1-3): DTGVSQNPRHKITKRGQNVTFRCDPISEHNRLYWYRQTLGQGPEFLTYFQNEAQLEKSRLLSDRFSAERPKGSFSTLEIQRTEQGDSAMYLCASSLAEGPGNTIYFGEGSWLTVV.

The rearrangement uses TRBV27 and TRBJ2-2; D might be TRBD1 or TRBD2, each matching 5 bases. From germline, CDR1 is MNHEY and CDR2 SMNVEV (reference sequence). The CDR3 is 14 residues long. Trimming stripped 10 bases from V and 2 bases from J, with 14 bases between. The CDR3 DNA reads as TGTGCCATTCCCCGGGACCCAAACACCGGGGAGCTGTTTTTT. Translating gives CAIPRDPNTGELFF.

The V gene is TRBV11-2, the J gene TRBJ2-1; 7 nucleotides match TRBD1. Germline loops: CDR1 SGHAT, CDR2 FQNNGV. The junction had 9 bases not matched to a gene; V was cut back by 4 bases and J by 6 bases. The CDR3 is made up of 15 amino acids. CDR3 region: CASSSDRVLFNEQFF. In nucleotides, the CDR3 is TGTGCCAGCAGCTCCGACAGGGTTCTCTTCAATGAGCAGTTCTTC.

CDR3 sequence: CASSSRGPGNTEAFF. The CDR3 region has the DNA TGTGCCAGCAGCTCCAGGGGTCCGGGGAACACTGAAGCTTTCTTT. The chain carries TRBV7-2 and TRBJ1-1, with D possibly matching TRBD1 (6 bases). The CDR3 runs 15 residues. The V end was cut by 4 bases, the J end by 1 base, with 13 bases between. The germline V gene encodes CDR1 SGHTA and CDR2 FQGNSA.

V usage is TRBV12-2 and J usage is TRBJ1-4. TRBV12-2 is an annotated pseudogene. The CDR3 runs to 18 residues. As DNA, the CDR3 is TGTGCAAGTCGCTTAGTCCCCAGGGGAGGTTCGGCTGGTGAAAAACTGTTTTTT. Protein product: CASRLVPRGGSAGEKLFF.

This chain joins TRBV27 and TRBJ2-4, with TRBD2 matching 7 bases. CDR1 is MNHEY and CDR2 is SMNVEV in the germline V gene (reference sequence). The CDR3 extends over 15 amino acids. Germline trimming cut 6 bases from V and 0 bases from J; bases unmatched to any gene: 5. CDR3 region: CASSRGGVAKNIQYF. The CDR3 DNA follows: TGTGCCAGCAGCCGGGGAGGGGTAGCCAAAAACATTCAGTACTTC.

This sequence joins TRBV2 and TRBJ2-7; TRBD1 is a possible D gene (5 bases). The CDR3 sequence is 12 residues long. Trimming shortened V by 6 bases and J by 5 bases, and 11 bases separated the two germline ends. Germline values: CDR1 SNHLY, CDR2 FYNNEI. The CDR3 DNA follows: TGTGCCAGCAGGACAGCTAGTCACGAGCAGTACTTC. Translation gives CASRTASHEQYF.

The V gene is TRBV11-2, the J gene TRBJ1-3; D gene unclear. Germline V CDR1 and CDR2: SGHAT, FQNNGV. V dropped 3 bases and J dropped 4 bases, with 7 bases sitting between them. The CDR3 has 13 amino acids. CDR3 sequence (DNA): TGTGCCAGCAGCTTGATGACCGGAAACACCATATATTTT. It codes for CASSLMTGNTIYF.

A single count supports this clone. The chain has TRBV2 and TRBJ2-1, with 7 bases fitting TRBD1. The CDR3 consists of 16 residues. Germline values: CDR1 SNHLY, CDR2 FYNNEI. The junction had 11 bases not matched to a gene; V was cut back by 4 bases and J by 5 bases. Written as DNA, the CDR3 is TGTGCCAGCAGTGGACGGACAGGAGCGGAGAACAATGAGCAGTTCTTC. This codes for CASSGRTGAENNEQFF.

V is TRBV2 and J is TRBJ2-2; 8 nucleotides agree with TRBD1. Trimming cost V 8 bases and J 6 bases; bases outside gene matches: 14. Germline assignment: CDR1 SNHLY and CDR2 FYNNEI. The CDR3 has 16 amino acids. This chain's CDR3 is CASGRTGGRKAGELFF. The CDR3 DNA sequence: TGTGCCAGCGGGCGAACAGGGGGAAGAAAGGCCGGGGAGCTGTTTTTT.

Only a few counts were recorded for this clone. The chain has TRBV18 and TRBJ1-5; possible D gene TRBD1, 5 bases. V lost 4 bases to trimming and J lost 4 bases, with 11 bases between them. The CDR3 totals 14 residues. Per the germline V gene, CDR1 is KGHSH and CDR2 is LQKENI. The CDR3 here is CASSLGGPNQPQHF. CDR3 in DNA: TGTGCCAGCTCACTCGGGGGTCCTAATCAGCCCCAGCATTTT.

This clone has a handful of counts. V is TRBV5-1 and J is TRBJ2-7; 9 positions agree with TRBD1. V lost 4 bases, J lost 2 bases, and 7 bases stayed unmatched. The CDR3 runs to 15 residues. In germline, CDR1 is SGHRS, CDR2 YFSETQ. CDR3 coding DNA: TGCGCCAGCAGCCCCGGGGACAGGGAGGCCTACGAGCAGTACTTC. It is translated as CASSPGDREAYEQYF. Supplemented by reference TRBV5-1 and TRBJ2-7, the full variable domain reads KAGVTQTPRYLIKTRGQQVTLSCSPISGHRSVSWYQQTPGQGLQFLFEYFSETQRNKGNFPGRFSGRQFSNSRSEMNVSTLELGDSALYLCASSPGDREAYEQYFGPGTRLTVT.

The V and J genes are TRBV5-5 and TRBJ2-4; 11 nucleotides agree with TRBD2. The CDR3 contains 19 residues. After removal of 2 bases from V and 0 bases from J, the junction contained 10 bases not matched to a gene. CDR1 is SGHKS, CDR2 YYEKEE, per germline (reference sequence). In nucleotides, the CDR3 is TGTGCCAGCAGCTTCTCCCTAGCGGGAGGAAACGTAGCCAAAAACATTCAGTACTTC. Translated: CASSFSLAGGNVAKNIQYF.

Only a few counts were recorded for this clone. The V and J genes are TRBV6-1 and TRBJ1-2; no reliable D call. Germline values: CDR1 MNHNS, CDR2 SASEGT. This CDR3 contains 11 residues. The ends were cut back, 0 bases at V and 8 bases at J, with 4 bases in the middle. The CDR3 bases are TGTGCCAGCAGTGAAGCTCCGGGCTACACCTTC. Translated, it gives CASSEAPGYTF.

CDR3 sequence reads: CASSYSVTGIYGYTF. In nucleotides, the CDR3 is TGTGCCAGCAGTTACTCGGTTACAGGGATCTATGGCTACACCTTC. V is TRBV6-6 and J is TRBJ1-2; maybe TRBD1 (6 bases). V lost 0 bases, J lost 4 bases, and 12 bases lay in between. Germline assignment: CDR1 MNHNY and CDR2 SVGAGI (reference sequence). The CDR3 covers 15 residues.

The gene calls are TRBV11-2 and TRBJ1-3; 7 positions agree with TRBD1. Trimming removed 5 bases from V and 3 bases from J; junction bases left unmatched: 10. This CDR3 has 16 amino acids. Germline V gene data show CDR1 as SGHAT and CDR2 as FQNNGV. Written as DNA, the CDR3 is TGTGCCAGCAGCCCGCGACTCGGGACAGTTGGAAACACCATATATTTT. It specifies CASSPRLGTVGNTIYF.

The chain is built from TRBV2 and TRBJ2-1; tentatively, D is TRBD2 (6 bases). The germline CDR1 and CDR2 sequences are SNHLY and FYNNEI. CDR3 size: 16 residues. V was clipped by 7 bases and J by 0 bases, with 16 bases between them. The CDR3 DNA reads TGTGCCAGCATCATTCTAGCGTCCTTCTCCTACAATGAGCAGTTCTTC. This encodes CASIILASFSYNEQFF.

J is TRBJ2-1 and V is TRBV10-3, with unresolved D. Trimming stripped 9 bases from V and 4 bases from J, with 13 bases between. This CDR3 has 13 amino acids. Germline V gene sequence: CDR1 ENHRY, CDR2 SYGVKD. CDR3 sequence (DNA): TGTGCCATGGGTCCCGAATTATACAATGAGCAGTTCTTC. Its translation is CAMGPELYNEQFF.

The CDR3 loop reads CASSEGNRAEYGYTF. CDR3 DNA sequence: TGTGCCAGCAGTGAAGGTAACAGGGCAGAATATGGCTACACCTTC. The J gene is TRBJ1-2, the V gene TRBV6-1, with D tentatively TRBD1 (6 bases). Trimming shortened V by 1 base and J by 5 bases, and 14 bases separated the two germline ends. CDR1 is MNHNS and CDR2 is SASEGT in the germline V gene. This CDR3 region has 15 residues.

A remark on this clone: The same CDR3 arises from other DNA sequences in this sample as well. The chain links TRBV2 to TRBJ1-1, with 7 bases lining up with TRBD1. Germline trimming cut 8 bases from V and 3 bases from J; bases unmatched to any gene: 6. The germline V gene encodes CDR1 SNHLY and CDR2 FYNNEI. There are 13 residues in the CDR3. The CDR3 here is CASSPTGYTEAFF. CDR3 DNA sequence: TGTGCCAGCTCACCGACAGGGTACACTGAAGCTTTCTTT.

The chain couples TRBV4-1 to TRBJ2-1; 7 bases match TRBD2. With 6 bases clipped from V and 7 bases from J, the junction kept 15 bases outside the gene matches. This CDR3 is 16 amino acids long. From germline, CDR1 is MGHRA and CDR2 YSYEKL. In DNA, the CDR3 is TGCGCCAGCAGGTTAGGCTGGGGGGGTGATAGGAATGAGCAGTTCTTC. Translated: CASRLGWGGDRNEQFF.

This chain joins TRBV7-2 and TRBJ1-1; D unresolved. Germline-derived CDR1 and CDR2 are SGHTA and FQGNSA. Trimming cost V 3 bases and J 4 bases, with 18 bases left between them. The CDR3 contains 16 residues. In DNA, the CDR3 is TGTGCCAGCAGCTTTCGAGGTTTTGGGGTGCCCACTGAAGCTTTCTTT. Its protein product is CASSFRGFGVPTEAFF.

The rearrangement links TRBV14 to TRBJ2-3; maybe TRBD2 (5 bases). V lost 3 bases and J 4 bases, leaving 11 bases between the germline ends. Germline-derived CDR1 and CDR2 are SGHDN and FVKESK. CDR3 length: 14 residues. In nucleotides, the CDR3 is TGTGCCAGCAGCCATGGGTCCGGGGCAGATACGCAGTATTTT. Encoded protein: CASSHGSGADTQYF.